The clone carrying this T cell receptor beta chain showed up just a few times. Antigen: not known. The sample is drawn from a study of shared clonotypes between healthy human individuals. Across the whole study: Serving as donors were two women and three men, whose ages spanned 18 to 49. Study outcomes and limitations: The genetic and exposure-history diversity represented was limited by few donors. Sampling included only blood; tissue repertoires likely differ.

Germline CDR1 and CDR2: SGHVS and FNYEAQ. Trimming took off 4 bases at V and 6 bases at J, with 6 bases between the two ends. The length of the CDR3 is 12 residues. Both subsets, CD45RA+ naive and CD45RA-negative memory, were split from the CD4+ cells. Data came from immunoSEQ multiplex PCR; TCRdb stores just in-frame clones and leaves some out. The sample yields about 1 million clones, approximately 76% seen once. This TCR was recovered from a man aged 18 to 29 in good health. What was sequenced was memory CD4+ T cells sorted from blood. The sample's subset: CD45RA-negative fraction. This sequence joins TRBV7-6 and TRBJ2-2; D uncertain. The CDR3 protein is CASSWAAGELFF. The CDR3 coding sequence is TGTGCCAGCAGCTGGGCGGCCGGGGAGCTGTTTTTT.